The clone carrying this TCR beta chain turned up a few times. What it binds is unknown. The data originate from a study of T cells in Graves' hyperthyroidism and ophthalmopathy. Study conclusions and caveats: Within blood appeared most thyroid clonotypes that had expanded above 0.001.

Researchers amplified the TCR beta CDR3 regions from RNA transcripts. The TCR CDR3 was amplified in a first-round RT-PCR using the HTBI primer set. TCRdb re-analysed the multiplex PCR reads in MiXCR, keeping a single row per CDR3 protein. The sample comprises about 570,000 distinct CDR3 sequences, 11% to 15% of which are singletons, and about 14% rests with the top ten. CDR3 length: 13 amino acids. Germline V lookup: CDR1 MNHNS, CDR2 SASEGT. V lost 8 bases, J lost 8 bases, and 5 bases stayed unmatched. V is TRBV6-1 and J is TRBJ1-4; 10 nucleotides match TRBD1. This TCR was recovered from a woman aged 40 to 50 with Graves' hyperthyroidism. The specimen was blood. CDR3 loop: CASQGQGKEKLFF. The CDR3 DNA is TGTGCCAGCCAGGGACAGGGGAAAGAAAAACTGTTTTTT.